The sequence of this T cell receptor (beta chain) was determined in a study of cytomegalovirus exposure and HLA in healthy donors. Both 60 Vbeta primers and 13 Jbeta primers went into the PCR. The method was immunoSEQ multiplex PCR; TCRdb's version includes in-frame clones alone and lacks a portion of them. Among 100,000 to 150,000 clones, 79% were seen once, and the ten largest hold more than 1.5%. Study-wide results and limits: Sequencing probably produced one cluster of sequence variants that were highly shared. More clonal expansion characterized HLA-associated TCR beta chains than equally common others in a later analysis. TCR sequences were mostly rare, though some public TCRs occurred in many donors.

Between the trimmed V and J ends, which lost 5 bases and 7 bases, there was a span of 21 bases. The CDR3 contains 15 residues. The V gene's germline CDR1 is MDHEN and CDR2 SYDVKM. Worth noting for this clone: Antigen: not known.

The chain combines TRBV28 with TRBJ2-7; D uncertain. This receptor was identified in a man aged 18 to 29 in good health and CMV-seronegative. What was sequenced was PBMCs. CDR3 in amino acids: CASSPLGSADVEQYF. CDR3 DNA sequence: TGTGCCAGCAGTCCCCTAGGCAGCGCCGACGTTGAGCAGTACTTC. Drawing the rest from reference TRBV28 and TRBJ2-7, the complete variable domain is DVKVTQSSRYLVKRTGEKVFLECVQDMDHENMFWYRQDPGLGLRLIYFSYDVKMKEKGDIPEGYSVSREKKERFSLILESASTNQTSMYLCASSPLGSADVEQYFGPGTRLTVT.